This T cell receptor (beta chain) derives from a study of blood T cells in healthy people across ages. Study details: Per every two T cells, about one barcoded beta molecule was captured by template switching. Study-level results: Estimates of diversity drawn from one million T cells were considered underestimates.

Unmatched junction bases numbered 6, after V lost 5 bases and J lost 3 bases. CDR1 and CDR2 (germline): SGHVS, FNYEAQ. The CDR3 runs to 15 residues. Primed by a sample-barcoded 5' primer and a J-beta primer mix, a second PCR proceeded for 7 to 11 cycles. Via MiXCR, TCRdb re-called the 5' RACE reads, giving one row per CDR3 protein. Of more than 500,000 distinct CDR3 sequences in the sample, about 29% were seen once. This clonotype was observed a few times. Its antigen is still unknown. This sample was shared with a second study, whose subject was T cells of mothers and their children. That study adds: Donors comprised a few healthy Caucasian mothers plus their six children. The output of TCR recombination is shaped by thymic selection similarly in related and unrelated pairs.

The chain has TRBV7-6 and TRBJ2-7, with 11 bases identical to TRBD2. The sequence came from a boy aged 2 to 10 in good health. Sequenced material: blood. CDR3: CASSPSGGLIYEQYF. The CDR3 region has the DNA TGTGCCAGCAGCCCTAGCGGGGGGCTCATCTACGAGCAGTACTTC.